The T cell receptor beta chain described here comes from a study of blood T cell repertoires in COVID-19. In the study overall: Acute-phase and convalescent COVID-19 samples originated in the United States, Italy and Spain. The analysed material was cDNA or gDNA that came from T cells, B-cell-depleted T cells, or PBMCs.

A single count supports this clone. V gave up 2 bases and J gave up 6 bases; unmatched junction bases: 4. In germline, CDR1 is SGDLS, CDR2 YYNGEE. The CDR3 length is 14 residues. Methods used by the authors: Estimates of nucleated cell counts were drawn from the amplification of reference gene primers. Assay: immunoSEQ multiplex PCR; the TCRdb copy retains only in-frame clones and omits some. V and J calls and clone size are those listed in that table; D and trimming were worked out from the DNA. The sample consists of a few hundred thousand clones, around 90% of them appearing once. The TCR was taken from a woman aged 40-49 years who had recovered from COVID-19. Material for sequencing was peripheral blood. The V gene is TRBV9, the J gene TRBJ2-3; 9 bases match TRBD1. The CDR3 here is CASSVAGTGDTQYF. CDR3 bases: TGTGCCAGCAGCGTGGCCGGGACAGGGGATACGCAGTATTTT.